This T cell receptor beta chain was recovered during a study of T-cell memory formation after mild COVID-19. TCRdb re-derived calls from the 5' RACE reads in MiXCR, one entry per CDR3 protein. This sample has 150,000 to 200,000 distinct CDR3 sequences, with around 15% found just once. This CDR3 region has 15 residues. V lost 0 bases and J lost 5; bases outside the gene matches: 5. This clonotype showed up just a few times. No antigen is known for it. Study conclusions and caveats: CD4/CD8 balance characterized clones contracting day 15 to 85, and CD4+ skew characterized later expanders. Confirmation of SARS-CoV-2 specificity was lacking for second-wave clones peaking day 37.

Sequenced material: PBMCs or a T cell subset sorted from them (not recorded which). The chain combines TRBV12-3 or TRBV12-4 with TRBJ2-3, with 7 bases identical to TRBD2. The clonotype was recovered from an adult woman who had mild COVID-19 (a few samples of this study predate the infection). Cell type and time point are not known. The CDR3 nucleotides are TGTGCCAGCAGTTTAGCGGGGACTATAGAAGATACGCAGTATTTT. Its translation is CASSLAGTIEDTQYF.